This T cell receptor beta chain originates from a study of identical twins. Findings and limits, study-wide: Modelling approaches yielded underestimates of out-of-frame TCR alpha sharing between monozygotic twins.

Germline loops: CDR1 SQVTM, CDR2 ANQGSEA. The CDR3 length is 12 residues. Deletions cut 4 bases from V and 2 bases from J, with 9 bases between. TCRdb re-called the 5' RACE reads with MiXCR, one entry per CDR3 protein. The data contain nearly 900,000 distinct CDR3 sequences, roughly 12% of them singletons. This clonotype was seen more than once but under ten times. Its target is unknown. These records were also assigned to another study, of yellow fever vaccine responses in identical twins.

The J gene is TRBJ2-7, the V gene TRBV29-1, with D unresolved. The sample taken for sequencing was PBMCs. The receptor's source is a woman under 30 in good health. CDR3: CSVANTPYEQYF. For the CDR3, the DNA is TGCAGCGTTGCCAACACACCCTACGAGCAGTACTTC.